One TCR beta chain is described in this entry. There are a few counts of this clonotype. This receptor's antigen is unknown. No clone much larger than this one lies a single base away; base qualities are absent. The library was produced with PCR. DNA from cultured CD4+ T cells was subjected to TCR sequencing with the Oncomine TCR Beta short-read assay at the Johns Hopkins FTIC core. The QIAamp micro DNA kit was used to extract genomic DNA from the cultured CD4+ T cells. Oncomine TCR Beta libraries from cultured CD4+ T cells were pooled with unique dual indexes and sequenced on an Illumina iSeq 100. Per the original workflow: Non-productive sequences were filtered out, and CDR3s that did not start with C, did not end with F or W, or were shorter than 7 amino acids were discarded. The MANAFEST web application was used to identify antigen-specific clonotypes by comparing peptide-stimulated wells against reference wells and other culture wells. Positive clones required FDR below 0.05, an odds ratio above 5, and productive frequency above 0.1% in at least two of three replicate wells. A clonotype counted as cross-reactive if it showed significant expansion both in the SARS-CoV-2 spike wells and in at least one common cold coronavirus spike condition. Similarity between CDR3 sequences was evaluated in R version 3.6.1 using Levenshtein distances (stringdist) and unrooted phylogenetic trees (ape). TCRdb reprocessing: public reads trimmed at Q25 with fastp, clones called with MiXCR, in-frame beta chains kept. CDR3 protein duplicates are merged, each entry listing the most common genes and DNA. For this entry, the V and J calls and clone size follow TCRdb and not the study's own pipeline. For this sample the table gives 8,500 to 10,000 distinct CDR3 sequences, of which 23% were detected only once. The ten largest account for roughly 20% of the sample.

The treatment or condition label, as the study defines it: roughly ten-day PBMC culture with coronavirus spike peptide pools or control peptides (ViraFEST assay). The study used the ViraFEST assay, which expanded antigen-specific T cells with peptide pools and then identified expanded clonotypes by TCR sequencing. Positive SARS-CoV-2 PCR tests in the convalescent patients dated from March to December 2020, before Alpha, Beta and Delta variants emerged in the United States. PBMCs were cultured at around 2 million per well in IMDM supplemented with approximately 5.4% human AB serum and about 9.6 IU/ml IL-2, with roughly 10 ug/ml peptide pools added. Half of the culture medium was replaced with fresh IL-2-containing medium on days 3 and 7. After around 11 days of culture, CD4+ T cells were isolated by negative selection using the EasySep CD4+ T cell isolation kit. Ficoll-Paque Plus gradient centrifugation was used to isolate PBMCs from whole blood, and the isolated PBMCs were then either used fresh or cryopreserved at -140C. Each culture condition was generally run in triplicate wells.

This sample stems from a study of vaccination and CD4 T cells after COVID-19 (dated by TCRdb to between 2022 and 2023). Background on the whole study: Convalescent patients had a positive SARS-CoV-2 result on nasal swab PCR, and of these patients, under ten had mild disease and one had severe disease. In the convalescent cohort there were six males and four females, among whom were two Hispanic individuals, seven Caucasians, two Asians and one multiracial person. Participants received two doses of either the Pfizer-BioNTech BNT162b2 vaccine (n=8) or the Moderna mRNA-1273 vaccine (n=2). Post-COVID blood samples from convalescent patients were collected a median of about 100 days after diagnosis, with a range of about 35 to 161 days. Post-vaccine blood samples were obtained a median of approximately 74 days after the second vaccine dose, with a range of roughly 13 to 250 days. Culture stimuli were overlapping spike peptide pools from SARS-CoV-2 and from the common cold coronaviruses HCoV-NL63, HCoV-OC43 and HCoV-229E. Control cultures received a CEFX viral epitope pool as the positive control, an HIV-1 Nef peptide pool as the negative control, or no peptide. In fewer than 12 COVID-19 convalescent patients and a handful of infection-naive healthy vaccine recipients, researchers compared the spike-specific CD4+ TCR repertoire from before mRNA vaccination with the repertoire from after. Overall results and qualifications from the work: Of the vaccine-specific clones found in convalescent patients, nearly all (304 of 307) were mono-reactive for SARS-CoV-2 spike instead of being cross-reactive with common cold coronaviruses. Among the post-vaccine SARS-CoV-2-reactive clones in convalescent patients, a median approximately 86% showed up only after vaccination, which suggests vaccine-specific priming. The number of convalescent patients in the study was relatively small, and the study did not examine early timepoints following natural infection. Although the median number of SARS-CoV-2-reactive clonotypes went up from 20 to 25 after infection to about 38 after vaccination, the increase was not significant.

Sequencing was done on a sample of cultured CD4+ T cells from blood. This TCR was recovered from a human donor with COVID-19.

The CDR3 sequence is CASSMGQGGYSNQPQHF. In nucleotides, the sequence is TGTGCCAGTAGCATGGGACAGGGAGGCTATAGCAATCAGCCCCAGCATTTT. The receptor chain draws on TRBV19 and TRBJ1-5, and 9 junctional nucleotides match TRBD1. The CDR3 spans 17 residues, from the cysteine through the phenylalanine. Of all the DNA, just the CDR3 is kept, 51 bases in frame from base 1. CDR1 and CDR2, per the germline V gene (reference sequence), are LNHDA and SQIVND. Clipping removes 6 bases from V and 0 bases from J, with 9 as the unmatched junction base count.